This T cell receptor (beta chain) was captured in a study of breast tumors, draining lymph nodes, adjacent tissues. General study points: The lymph node origin of tumor T cells was framed as consistent with a hypothesis, not demonstrated. Compared with lymph nodes, tumors were less diverse; compared with nontumor tissue, more. Findings are consistent with lymph node origin and intratumoral expansion of most tumor T cells. Tumor and nontumor repertoires were significantly more similar in luminal-like than in basal-like breast cancer.

The lymph nodes were axillary draining lymph nodes from breast cancer patients. In its sample, this clonotype was seen many times. Its cognate antigen is unknown. The CDR3 has 14 amino acids. The ends were cut back, 5 bases at V and 5 bases at J, with 13 bases in the middle. The germline V gene has CDR1 SGHTA and CDR2 FQGNSA. TCRdb re-analysed the multiplex PCR reads in MiXCR, keeping a single row per CDR3 protein. In the table there are 200,000 to 250,000 distinct CDR3 sequences, 30% to 35% of which are singletons. This chain uses TRBV7-2 with TRBJ2-1, with D perhaps TRBD1 or TRBD2 (5 bases each). The clonotype was recovered from a female donor with breast cancer. Some clones in this sample may be carry-over from other donors' samples. The sample was axillary lymph node tissue. CDR3 in amino acids: CASSRGTVNNEQFF. The CDR3 DNA reads TGTGCCAGCAGCCGAGGGACGGTGAACAATGAGCAGTTCTTC.